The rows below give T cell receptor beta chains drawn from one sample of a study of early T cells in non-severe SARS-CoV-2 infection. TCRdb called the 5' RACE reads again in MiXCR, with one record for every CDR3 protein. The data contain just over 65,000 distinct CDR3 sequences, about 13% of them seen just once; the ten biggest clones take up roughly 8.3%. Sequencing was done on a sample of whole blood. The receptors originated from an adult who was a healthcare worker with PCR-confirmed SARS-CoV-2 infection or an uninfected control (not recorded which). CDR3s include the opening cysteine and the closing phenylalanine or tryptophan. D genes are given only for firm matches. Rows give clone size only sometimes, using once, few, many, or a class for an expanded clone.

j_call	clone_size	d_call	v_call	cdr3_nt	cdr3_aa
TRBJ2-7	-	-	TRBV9	TGTGCCAGCAGCGTAGACTACGGACGCTCCTACGAGCAGTACTTC	CASSVDYGRSYEQYF
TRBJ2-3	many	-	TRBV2	TGTGCCAGCAGTGAAGGCAGCCTCACAGATACGCAGTATTTT	CASSEGSLTDTQYF
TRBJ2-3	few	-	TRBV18	TGTGCCAGCTCACCCCCGGGACGCTCTAGCACAGATACGCAGTATTTT	CASSPPGRSSTDTQYF
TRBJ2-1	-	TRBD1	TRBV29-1	TGCAGCGTGCCCTCGGGGCCCTTCGGACAGGTTGCTTACAATGAGCAGTTCTTC	CSVPSGPFGQVAYNEQFF
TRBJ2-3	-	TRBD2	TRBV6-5	TGTGCCAGCAGTTTCGAGGGACTAGGGGTCACAGATACGCAGTATTTT	CASSFEGLGVTDTQYF
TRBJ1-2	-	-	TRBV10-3	TGTGCCATCAGTGAGGGACAGAACTATGGCTACACCTTC	CAISEGQNYGYTF
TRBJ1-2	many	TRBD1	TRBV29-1	TGCAGCGTGGAGGGACAGCAGTATGGCTACACCTTC	CSVEGQQYGYTF
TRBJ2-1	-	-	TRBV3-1	TGTGCCAGCAGCCAAGACGGTCTGCGGAATGAGCAGTTCTTC	CASSQDGLRNEQFF
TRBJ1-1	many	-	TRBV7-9	TGTGCCAGCAGCTTTCCGGGGGCGGCCACTGAAGCTTTCTTT	CASSFPGAATEAFF
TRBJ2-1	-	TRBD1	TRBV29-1	TGCAGCGGGACAGGGAGCTCCTACAATGAGCAGTTCTTC	CSGTGSSYNEQFF
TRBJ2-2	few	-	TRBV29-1	TGCAGCGTATTTGGACGGGGTGGTATGACCGGGGAGCTGTTTTTT	CSVFGRGGMTGELFF
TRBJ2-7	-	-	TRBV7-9	TGTGCCAGCAGCTTAGGCCCCTCTGGGCAGTACTTC	CASSLGPSGQYF
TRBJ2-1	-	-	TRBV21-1	TGTGCCAGCAGCAAAGGGGAGGGGTATCTAAGCGATGAGCAGTTCTTC	CASSKGEGYLSDEQFF
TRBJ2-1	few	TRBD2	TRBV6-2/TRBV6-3	TGTGCCAGCAGCATTTTTAGCGGGAAACACTACAATGAGCAGTTCTTC	CASSIFSGKHYNEQFF
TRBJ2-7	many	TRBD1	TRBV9	TGTGCCAGCAGCACGGGACAGGGGTCCTACGAGCAGTACTTC	CASSTGQGSYEQYF
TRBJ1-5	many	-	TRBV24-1	TGTGCCACCAGTGATCCCAGGGGCAATCAGCCCCAGCATTTT	CATSDPRGNQPQHF
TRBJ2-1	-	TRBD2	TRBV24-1	TGTGCCACCAGTGATCCGATCCGGCGGACTAGAGGCCTGTTCTTC	CATSDPIRRTRGLFF
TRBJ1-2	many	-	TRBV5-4	TGTGCCAGCAGCTTGGAACAGGCCCGAGGCACCTTC	CASSLEQARGTF
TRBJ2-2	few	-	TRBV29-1	TGCAGCGGTGGAAGGGAAGCCGGGGAGCTGTTTTTT	CSGGREAGELFF
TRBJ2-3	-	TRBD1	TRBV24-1	TGTGCCACCAGTGGTTCGACAGGGGGAGGAGATACGCAGTATTTT	CATSGSTGGGDTQYF
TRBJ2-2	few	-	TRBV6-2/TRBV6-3	TGTGCCAGCGCAATGAGCGGCGCACGGGGCGGGGAGCTGTTTTTT	CASAMSGARGGELFF
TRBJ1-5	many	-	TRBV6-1	TGTGCCAGCAGTGAACTGCTTACGAGGAATGATCAGCCCCAGCATTTT	CASSELLTRNDQPQHF
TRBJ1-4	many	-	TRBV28	TGTGCCAGCGATGGCCGAGGCGGTGAAAAACTGTTTTTT	CASDGRGGEKLFF
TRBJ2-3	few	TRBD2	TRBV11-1	TGTGCCAGCAGCTTACAACTAGCGGGAGCAGATACGCAGTATTTT	CASSLQLAGADTQYF
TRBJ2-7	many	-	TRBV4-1	TGCGCCAGCAGCCAAGTAGGGACTCCCCACGAGCAGTACTTC	CASSQVGTPHEQYF
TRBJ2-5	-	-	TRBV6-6	TGTGCCAGCACCATTTCGTCAGGCGGAGGAGCGGAGACCCAGTACTTC	CASTISSGGGAETQYF
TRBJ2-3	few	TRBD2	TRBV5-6	TGTGCCAGCAGCTTGCTCGCGGGAGCCTTCACAGATACGCAGTATTTT	CASSLLAGAFTDTQYF
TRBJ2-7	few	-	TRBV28	TGTGCCAGCAGGGGGACTGCTGGGGAGCAGTACTTC	CASRGTAGEQYF
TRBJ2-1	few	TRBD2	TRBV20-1	TGCAGTGCTAGTAGGGCCACCCTTAGCGGGGCCCCCAATGAGCAGTTCTTC	CSASRATLSGAPNEQFF
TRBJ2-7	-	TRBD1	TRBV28	TGTGCCAGCAGTGAGGGACAGGGGCTTGTGGAGCAGTACTTC	CASSEGQGLVEQYF
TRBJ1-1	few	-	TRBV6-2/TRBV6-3	TGTGCCAGCAGCCTCCGCCCGACAGGCGGAACTGAAGCTTTCTTT	CASSLRPTGGTEAFF
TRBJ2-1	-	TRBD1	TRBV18	TGTGCCACCACACAGGGGGCCTACAATGAGCAGTTCTTC	CATTQGAYNEQFF
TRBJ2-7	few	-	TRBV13	TGTGCCAGCAGTCAACAAGAGGGTCAATACGAGCAGTACTTC	CASSQQEGQYEQYF
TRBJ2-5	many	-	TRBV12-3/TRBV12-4	TGTGCCAGCAGTTTAGAGGGGACCCAGTACTTC	CASSLEGTQYF
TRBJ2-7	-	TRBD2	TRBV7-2	TGTGCCAGCAGCTTAGGAGCTAGCGGGAACTACGAGCAGTACTTC	CASSLGASGNYEQYF
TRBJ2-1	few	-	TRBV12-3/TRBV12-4	TGTGCCAGCAGTTTCCACGGGGTACCGGCCTACAATGAGCAGTTCTTC	CASSFHGVPAYNEQFF
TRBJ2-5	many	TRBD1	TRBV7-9	TGTGCCAGCAGCCCACAGGGGCGGAAGACCCAGTACTTC	CASSPQGRKTQYF
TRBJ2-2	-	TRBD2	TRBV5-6	TGTGCCAGCAGCTGGGGACTAGATGGCACCGGGGAGCTGTTTTTT	CASSWGLDGTGELFF
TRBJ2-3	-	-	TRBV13	TGTGCCAGCAGTTCAGGGTTGGGGACAGATACGCAGTATTTT	CASSSGLGTDTQYF
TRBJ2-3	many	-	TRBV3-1	TGTGCCAGCAGCCAATCGGTCTCAGATACGCAGTATTTT	CASSQSVSDTQYF
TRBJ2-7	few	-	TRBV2	TGTGCCAGCAGCCCCGCCTACGAGCAGTACTTC	CASSPAYEQYF
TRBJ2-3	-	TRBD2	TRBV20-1	TGCAGTGCTAGAGGTACAGCGGGGTGGACAGATACGCAGTATTTT	CSARGTAGWTDTQYF
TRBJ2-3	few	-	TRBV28	TGTGCCAGCAGTTTGGCGGGGCAGGGAGATACGCAGTATTTT	CASSLAGQGDTQYF
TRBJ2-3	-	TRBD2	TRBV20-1	TGCAGTGCGATAGATAGGCTAGCGGGAGGGCCCTCAGATACGCAGTATTTT	CSAIDRLAGGPSDTQYF
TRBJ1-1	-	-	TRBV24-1	TGTGCCACCAGTGATGGTTGGGAAGCTTTCTTT	CATSDGWEAFF
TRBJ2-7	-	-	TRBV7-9	TGTGCCAGCAGCCTAGACAGTTCCTACGAGCAGTACTTC	CASSLDSSYEQYF
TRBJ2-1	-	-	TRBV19	TGTGCCAGTAGTCTTAGGGCCTCCTACAATGAGCAGTTCTTC	CASSLRASYNEQFF
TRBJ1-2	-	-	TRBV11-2	TGTGCCAGCAGCCCCCCGGGCAGGGACGACTATGGCTACACCTTC	CASSPPGRDDYGYTF